The rows below give T cell receptor beta chains drawn from one sample of a study of shared clonotypes between healthy human individuals. The assay was immunoSEQ multiplex PCR, and TCRdb's table has in-frame clones only and misses some. The sample includes hundreds of thousands of clones, approximately 96% of them seen just once. Source material: naive CD8+ T cells sorted from blood. The receptors were sampled from a woman younger than 45 in good health. Both conserved end residues are part of each CDR3. Each record gives: CDR3 protein, J gene, V gene, CDR3 length.

CDR3 protein: CASHGGLDEKLFF; J gene: TRBJ1-4; V gene: TRBV2; CDR3 length: 13
CDR3 protein: CASSLLASLRETQYF; J gene: TRBJ2-5; V gene: TRBV7-9; CDR3 length: 15
CDR3 protein: CASSEDVPGADTQYF; J gene: TRBJ2-3; V gene: TRBV2; CDR3 length: 15
CDR3 protein: CAILLAGVVYEQYF; J gene: TRBJ2-7; V gene: TRBV2; CDR3 length: 14
CDR3 protein: CASTGGLEQYF; J gene: TRBJ2-7; V gene: TRBV25-1; CDR3 length: 11
CDR3 protein: CASSQGLEGNQPQHF; J gene: TRBJ1-5; V gene: TRBV27; CDR3 length: 15
CDR3 protein: CASSLEEGGRALEDTQYF; J gene: TRBJ2-3; V gene: TRBV11-2; CDR3 length: 18
CDR3 protein: CASRRREGRGEQFF; J gene: TRBJ2-1; V gene: TRBV19; CDR3 length: 14
CDR3 protein: CASSGDRGPKPYEQYF; J gene: TRBJ2-7; V gene: TRBV6-6; CDR3 length: 16
CDR3 protein: CASSFPTGIVQETQYF; J gene: TRBJ2-5; V gene: TRBV7-8; CDR3 length: 16
CDR3 protein: CASSLDWSWGVTLTDTQYF; J gene: TRBJ2-3; V gene: TRBV5-1; CDR3 length: 19
CDR3 protein: CASSQREVTYEQYF; J gene: NA; V gene: TRBV6-5; CDR3 length: 14
CDR3 protein: CASSPGQTLTYEQYF; J gene: TRBJ2-7; V gene: TRBV19; CDR3 length: 15
CDR3 protein: CASSFLHGQETQYF; J gene: TRBJ2-5; V gene: TRBV5-4; CDR3 length: 14
CDR3 protein: CASSFLQGGRVNEQFF; J gene: TRBJ2-1; V gene: TRBV5-6; CDR3 length: 16
CDR3 protein: CASSRQGSYEQYF; J gene: TRBJ2-7; V gene: TRBV27; CDR3 length: 13
CDR3 protein: CASSSQSAHQETQYF; J gene: TRBJ2-5; V gene: TRBV9; CDR3 length: 15
CDR3 protein: CASSKRTGTWYGYTF; J gene: TRBJ1-2; V gene: TRBV21-1; CDR3 length: 15
CDR3 protein: CASSIGVNYEQYF; J gene: TRBJ2-7; V gene: TRBV19; CDR3 length: 13
CDR3 protein: CASSLAGTGTLAGNTGELFF; J gene: TRBJ2-2; V gene: TRBV5-1; CDR3 length: 20
CDR3 protein: CASSDGLNTEAFF; J gene: TRBJ1-1; V gene: TRBV2; CDR3 length: 13
CDR3 protein: CASSSSPSQAYSYNEQFF; J gene: TRBJ2-1; V gene: TRBV5-1; CDR3 length: 18
CDR3 protein: CASSWGTSGRVAYEQYF; J gene: TRBJ2-7; V gene: TRBV27; CDR3 length: 17
CDR3 protein: CASSLALATYEQYF; J gene: TRBJ2-7; V gene: TRBV7-8; CDR3 length: 14
CDR3 protein: CASSPRDPRGFQPQHF; J gene: TRBJ1-5; V gene: TRBV19; CDR3 length: 16
CDR3 protein: CASSIEGPSTDTQYF; J gene: TRBJ2-3; V gene: TRBV19; CDR3 length: 15
CDR3 protein: CASSFETGTDTQYF; J gene: TRBJ2-3; V gene: TRBV5-6; CDR3 length: 14